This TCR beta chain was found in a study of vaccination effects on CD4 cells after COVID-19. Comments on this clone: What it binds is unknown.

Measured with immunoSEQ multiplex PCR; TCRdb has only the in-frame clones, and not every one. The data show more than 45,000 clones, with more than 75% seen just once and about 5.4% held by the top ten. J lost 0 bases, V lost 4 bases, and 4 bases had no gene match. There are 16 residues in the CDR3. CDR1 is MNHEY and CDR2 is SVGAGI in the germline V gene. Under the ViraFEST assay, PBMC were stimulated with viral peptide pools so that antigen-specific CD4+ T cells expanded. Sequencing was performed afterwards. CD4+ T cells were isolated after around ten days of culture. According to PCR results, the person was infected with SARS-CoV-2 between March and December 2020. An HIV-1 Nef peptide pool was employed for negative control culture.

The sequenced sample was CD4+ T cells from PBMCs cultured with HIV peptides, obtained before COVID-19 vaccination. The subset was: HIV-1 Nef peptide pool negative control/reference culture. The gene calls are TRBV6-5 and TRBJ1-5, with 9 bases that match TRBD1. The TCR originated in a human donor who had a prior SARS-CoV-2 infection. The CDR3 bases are TGTGCCAGCAGTTCACGACAGGGGGGTAGCAATCAGCCCCAGCATTTT. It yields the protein CASSSRQGGSNQPQHF.